The clone carrying this T cell receptor beta chain was seen at least ten times. The source of the sample is a study of T cells in Graves' hyperthyroidism and ophthalmopathy. Diagnoses were established using clinical symptoms, serum thyroxine and TRAb, thyroid ultrasound and orbital computed tomography. Researchers took RNA transcripts and amplified the TCR beta CDR3 regions from them. A first-round RT-PCR of the TCR CDR3 used the HTBI primer set. One entry per CDR3 protein results from TCRdb running MiXCR on the multiplex PCR reads. The table shows under 450,000 distinct CDR3 sequences, with around a sixth occurring only once. This CDR3 is 16 amino acids long. V lost 0 bases and J lost 5; bases outside the gene matches: 9. The germline V gene encodes CDR1 MGHDK and CDR2 SYGVNS.

The chain carries TRBV25-1 and TRBJ2-5, with 7 nucleotides matching TRBD1. This receptor was taken from a woman aged 18-30 years with Graves' hyperthyroidism. Material: blood. The CDR3 DNA is TGTGCCAGCAGTGAATATATGGGGACAGCAGCGGAGACCCAGTACTTC. As protein: CASSEYMGTAAETQYF.